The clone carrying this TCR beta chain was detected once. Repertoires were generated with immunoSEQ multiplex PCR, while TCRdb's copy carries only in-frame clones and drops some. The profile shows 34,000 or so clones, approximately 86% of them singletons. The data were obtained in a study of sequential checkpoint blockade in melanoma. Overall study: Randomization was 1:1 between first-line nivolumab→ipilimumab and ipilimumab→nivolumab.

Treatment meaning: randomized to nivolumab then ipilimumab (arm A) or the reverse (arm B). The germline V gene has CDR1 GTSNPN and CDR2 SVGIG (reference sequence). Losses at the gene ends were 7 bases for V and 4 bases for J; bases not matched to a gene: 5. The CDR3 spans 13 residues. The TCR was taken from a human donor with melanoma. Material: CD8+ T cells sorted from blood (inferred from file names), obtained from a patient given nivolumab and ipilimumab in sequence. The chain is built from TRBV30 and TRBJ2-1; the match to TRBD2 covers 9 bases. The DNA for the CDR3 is TGTGCCTCGACTAGCGGAAATTACAATGAGCAGTTCTTC. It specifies CASTSGNYNEQFF. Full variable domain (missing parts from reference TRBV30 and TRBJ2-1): SQTIHQWPATLVQPVGSPLSLECTVEGTSNPNLYWYRQAAGRGLQLLFYSVGIGQISSEVPQNLSASRPQDRQFILSSKKLLLSDSGFYLCASTSGNYNEQFFGPGTRLTVL.